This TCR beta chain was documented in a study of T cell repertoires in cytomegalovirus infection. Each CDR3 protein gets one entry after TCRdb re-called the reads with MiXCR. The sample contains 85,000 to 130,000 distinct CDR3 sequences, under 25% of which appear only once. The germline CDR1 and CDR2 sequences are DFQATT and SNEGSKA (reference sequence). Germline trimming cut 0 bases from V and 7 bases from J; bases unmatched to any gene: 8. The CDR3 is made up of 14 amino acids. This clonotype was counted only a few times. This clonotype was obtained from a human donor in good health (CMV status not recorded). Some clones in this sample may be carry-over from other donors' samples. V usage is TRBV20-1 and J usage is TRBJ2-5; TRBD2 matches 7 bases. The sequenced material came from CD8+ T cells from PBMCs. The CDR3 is CSARDSSGVTTQYF. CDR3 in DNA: TGCAGTGCTAGAGATTCAAGCGGGGTAACGACCCAGTACTTC.